The TCR beta chain under discussion was sequenced for a study of CD8 T cells in Susac syndrome. This CDR3 contains 12 residues. Germline lookup yields CDR1 DFQATT and CDR2 SNEGSKA (reference sequence). J gave up 5 bases and V 3 bases, and 1 base lay outside the gene matches. Reverse transcription used roughly 0.45 to 1 ug RNA and random hexamers. TCRdb itself ran the immunoSEQ multiplex PCR reads through MiXCR, one entry per CDR3 protein. This sample has some 200,000 distinct CDR3 sequences, with 95% found just once. Sequenced material: CD4+ T cells from PBMCs. This TCR was sampled from a human donor with multiple sclerosis. J is TRBJ2-1 and V is TRBV20-1; 7 bases are a match to TRBD1. The CDR3 is CSASGTDNEQFF. The CDR3 nucleotides are TGCAGTGCTAGCGGGACAGACAATGAGCAGTTCTTC.